The entry below gives a single T cell receptor (beta chain) sequence along with its context. The record originates from a study of blood T cell repertoires in COVID-19. Participants spanned ages about 18 to 95 years and resided in about two dozen US areas. Participant-reported clinical history was the basis for cohort assignment. Recovery meant two consecutive negative NP/OP PCR tests, professional clearance, or resolved symptoms. Germline V gene sequence: CDR1 SEHNR, CDR2 FQNEAQ (reference sequence). The length of the CDR3 is 15 residues. Trimming removed 3 bases from V and 2 bases from J, with 13 bases in between. As originally analysed: Scientists estimated how many nucleated cells there were by amplifying reference gene primers. Sequencing used immunoSEQ multiplex PCR; TCRdb keeps in-frame clones, though not all of them. That table supplies the V and J calls and clone size; D and trimming were determined from the DNA. The top ten hold roughly 2% of the sample, which has roughly 250,000 clones, around 88% seen once.

Sample: PBMCs or T cells enriched from blood (not recorded which). The source is a woman aged 50 to 60 who had recovered from COVID-19. The chain uses TRBV7-9 and TRBJ1-2, with a possible D match to TRBD1 (6 bases). CDR3 in amino acids: CASSFHRQENYGYTF. CDR3 in DNA: TGTGCCAGCAGCTTCCACCGACAGGAAAACTATGGCTACACCTTC.